Listed below are T cell receptor beta chains from one sample, sequenced in a study. TCRdb processed the RT-PCR reads anew with MiXCR; each CDR3 protein has one entry. The table records 550,000 to 750,000 distinct CDR3 sequences, 11% to 15% of them present only once. What was sequenced was memory CD4+ T cells from blood. These receptors were taken from a female donor in good health, serving as a healthy control. Both conserved end residues are trimmed from each CDR3.

J	V	CDR3
TRBJ1-2	TRBV27	ASSRDGRIYGYT
TRBJ1-5	TRBV5-5	ASSLEGQGVVQPQH
TRBJ1-1	TRBV18	ASSPPPDSLTEAF
TRBJ1-1	TRBV6-1	ASSEVQTGNTEAF
TRBJ1-2	TRBV5-1	ASSFGDTAGGYT
TRBJ1-5	TRBV27	ASSRGQGARGDQPQH
TRBJ2-1	TRBV5-6	ASSSRRTSGRMGYNEQF
TRBJ2-1	TRBV5-1	ASSLMPQSGDNEQF
TRBJ2-3	TRBV12-3/TRBV12-4	ASSWPAGDRDTQY
TRBJ1-1	TRBV29-1	SSQTDLNTEAF
TRBJ2-2	TRBV5-1	ASSPDPTPTGELF
TRBJ2-7	TRBV18	ASSPPGLAGGSYEQY
TRBJ2-7	TRBV18	ASSPPGLRSSYEQY
TRBJ2-2	TRBV20-1	SAFGRAGNTGELF
TRBJ2-7	TRBV6-2/TRBV6-3	ASSGPGSHYEQY
TRBJ1-5	TRBV20-1	SASGGIGSNQPQH
TRBJ2-2	TRBV28	ASEADTNTGELF
TRBJ2-5	TRBV6-5	ASSLYYQETQY
TRBJ2-6	TRBV28	ATNPGANVLT
TRBJ2-3	TRBV6-6	ASSPGTYTQY
TRBJ2-7	TRBV12-3/TRBV12-4	ASSSLHSAYEQY
TRBJ2-7	TRBV5-1	ASSLGSGGGAREQY
TRBJ2-7	TRBV12-3/TRBV12-4	ASSFGVTVYEQY
TRBJ2-7	TRBV10-2	ASRRVDRPYEQY
TRBJ2-1	TRBV27	ASRPRTSPHLNEQF
TRBJ2-3	TRBV5-1	ASSLGVRGFTDTQY
TRBJ2-3	TRBV11-3	ASSLDEPPGLAVKRTDTQY
TRBJ2-1	TRBV7-8	ASNLGGPSYNEQF
TRBJ1-5	TRBV2	AFGQGLNQPQH
TRBJ2-1	TRBV5-5	ASSFEPGYEQF
TRBJ1-3	TRBV30	AWSMGRVPGNTIY
TRBJ1-1	TRBV20-1	SVDRGNTEAF
TRBJ2-1	TRBV19	ASSIRGGEQF
TRBJ2-5	TRBV4-1	ASSPYRLETQY
TRBJ1-5	TRBV7-2	ASSLRTGGMNQPQH
TRBJ2-7	TRBV19	ASTPRGSPVEQY
TRBJ2-5	TRBV20-1	SARTRRERETQY
TRBJ2-1	TRBV20-1	SARDPAGGDHEQF
TRBJ2-1	TRBV5-1	ASSSQTSGGVHEQF
TRBJ2-1	TRBV5-6	ASSSARGAGVSYNEQF
TRBJ2-1	TRBV20-1	SAPVAGGFVSYNEQF
TRBJ1-2	TRBV3-1	ASSQLDRANYGYT
TRBJ2-7	TRBV5-1	ASSLDTSREQY
TRBJ2-3	TRBV7-2	ASSPSRLAASTDTQY
TRBJ1-5	TRBV7-3	ASSSTGGRGNQPQH
TRBJ2-7	TRBV20-1	SAREGVIFEQY
TRBJ2-1	TRBV24-1	ATSDFRTGPYNEQF
TRBJ1-6	TRBV20-1	SARISGRDNSPLH
TRBJ2-4	TRBV20-1	SARPPNAGGKNIQY
TRBJ1-1	TRBV5-6	ASSFIAGPVDTEAF
TRBJ2-7	TRBV27	ASTLQGYPYYEQY
TRBJ1-2	TRBV20-1	SVDSPGFYGYT
TRBJ2-5	TRBV20-1	SARVTGRETQY
TRBJ1-3	TRBV6-5	ASSYSIGAGNTIY
TRBJ2-3	TRBV9	ASSGGTAKDTQY
TRBJ2-7	TRBV9	ASSVGPDYEQY
TRBJ2-1	TRBV4-2	ASSHWASGSNEQF